This T cell receptor (beta chain) was recorded in a study of Ad26.COV2.S vaccination and SARS-CoV-2 variants. The germline gives CDR1 SEHNR, CDR2 FQNEAQ (reference sequence). Germline trimming cut 6 bases from V and 12 bases from J; bases unmatched to any gene: 5. The length of the CDR3 is 12 residues. Clones were read by immunoSEQ multiplex PCR, and TCRdb kept only the in-frame ones, dropping some. This table holds about 350,000 clones, around 92% found once. Sample: peripheral blood, taken after recovery from COVID-19. This clonotype was obtained from a human donor who had recovered from COVID-19. The chain couples TRBV7-9 to TRBJ2-4; TRBD1 matches at 10 bases. The CDR3 DNA reads as TGTGCCAGCAGGAAGGACAGGGGGTATCAGTACTTC. This sequence encodes CASRKDRGYQYF.